One and the same sample provided the 23 T cell receptor beta chains below, sequenced in a study of T-cell reconstitution after alpha-beta-depleted transplantation in children. The TCRbeta library was prepared with unique molecular identifiers. TCRdb re-derived calls from the PCR reads in MiXCR, one entry per CDR3 protein. In the table there are 200,000 to 250,000 distinct CDR3 sequences, approximately 11% of which are singletons. The source was PBMCs, collected before TCRalphabeta/CD19-depleted stem cell transplant. The receptors originated from a child less than two years old with acute myeloid leukemia, due to receive a stem cell transplant.

This clonotype was found many times. V is TRBV28 and J is TRBJ2-7; 12 bases agree with TRBD2. Germline V lookup: CDR1 MDHEN, CDR2 SYDVKM. Trimming at V came to 1 base and at J to 7 bases, leaving 8 bases not matched to a gene. The CDR3 runs to 16 residues. CDR3 sequence: CASSLSGLAGTGEQYF. For the CDR3, the DNA is TGTGCCAGCAGTTTATCTGGACTAGCGGGAACGGGGGAGCAGTACTTC. The full variable domain, its missing parts supplied by reference TRBV28 and TRBJ2-7, is DVKVTQSSRYLVKRTGEKVFLECVQDMDHENMFWYRQDPGLGLRLIYFSYDVKMKEKGDIPEGYSVSREKKERFSLILESASTNQTSMYLCASSLSGLAGTGEQYFGPGTRLTVT.

In this sample, this clonotype turned up a few times. J is TRBJ2-6 and V is TRBV2; the match to TRBD1 covers 7 bases. The CDR3 is made up of 16 amino acids. Germline trimming cut 6 bases from V and 0 bases from J; bases unmatched to any gene: 5. The germline V gene has CDR1 SNHLY and CDR2 FYNNEI. CDR3 nucleotides: TGTGCCAGCAGAACAGGGGAAGGCTCTGGGGCCAACGTCCTGACTTTC. Translating it yields CASRTGEGSGANVLTF.

This clonotype has only one observation. The junction does not match germline at one end; this may be a read error. The chain couples TRBV18 to TRBJ2-1, with TRBD1 matching 7 bases. The CDR3 covers 13 residues. Per the germline V gene, CDR1 is KGHSH and CDR2 is LQKENI. CDR3 protein: CASSSTGYTEQFF. For the CDR3, the DNA is TGTGCCAGCTCATCGACAGGGTACACTGAGCAGTTCTTC.

The chain recombines TRBV20-1 with TRBJ2-1; the match to TRBD2 covers 13 bases. Germline-derived CDR1 and CDR2 are DFQATT and SNEGSKA (reference sequence). Trimming at V came to 6 bases and at J to 6 bases, leaving 8 bases not matched to a gene. The CDR3 is 15 residues long. CDR3 DNA: TGCAGTGCCCCACACGGACTAGCGGGAGTCAATGAGCAGTTCTTC. This translates into CSAPHGLAGVNEQFF.

This rearrangement joins TRBV6-5 to TRBJ1-2; D is perhaps TRBD1 (6 bases). Germline assignment: CDR1 MNHEY and CDR2 SVGAGI. This CDR3 is built from 15 residues. Trimming removed 0 bases at V and 4 bases at J, with 12 bases between. Written as DNA, the CDR3 is TGTGCCAGCAGTTACTCAGGGGGGGCGGTCTATGGCTACACCTTC. It translates to CASSYSGGAVYGYTF.

This clonotype was detected ten times or more. The chain links TRBV7-2 to TRBJ2-7; D gene unclear. CDR1 and CDR2 (germline): SGHTA, FQGNSA. CDR3 size: 15 residues. Trimming removed 1 base at V and 0 bases at J, with 10 bases between. The CDR3, as DNA: TGTGCCAGCAGCTTAGGCCTGGGTACCTCCTACGAGCAGTACTTC. As protein: CASSLGLGTSYEQYF.

The genes are TRBV7-6 and TRBJ1-2; 7 bases are a match to TRBD1. This CDR3 region has 15 residues. Germline V gene lookup returns CDR1 SGHVS and CDR2 FNYEAQ. V shed 6 bases, J shed 3 bases, and the junction held 10 bases outside the gene matches. The CDR3 loop is CASSSFHRGDYGYTF. CDR3 bases: TGTGCCAGCAGTTCCTTTCACAGGGGCGACTATGGCTACACCTTC.

This clonotype was seen repeatedly, ten times or more. The chain uses TRBV6-1 and TRBJ1-3; D ambiguous. Germline V lookup: CDR1 MNHNS, CDR2 SASEGT. CDR3 length equals 16 residues. The V end lost 0 bases, the J end lost 3 bases, and 12 bases lay between the germline ends. CDR3: CASSEAVIVFGNTIYF. The CDR3 nucleotides read TGTGCCAGCAGTGAAGCGGTGATAGTGTTTGGAAACACCATATATTTT.

In its sample, this clonotype was seen many times. The chain is built from TRBV5-1 and TRBJ2-1; TRBD2 agrees at 8 bases. After removal of 3 bases from V and 4 bases from J, the junction contained 9 bases not matched to a gene. Germline CDR1 SGHRS, CDR2 YFSETQ. The CDR3 loop spans 16 amino acids. DNA for the CDR3: TGCGCCAGCAGCTCCGGAGGGGGACTAGGGTACAATGAGCAGTTCTTC. Translation: CASSSGGGLGYNEQFF.

At least ten counts were recorded for this clonotype. V usage is TRBV7-2 and J usage is TRBJ2-1; 15 nucleotides line up with TRBD2. The CDR3 has 16 residues. Germline V gives CDR1 SGHTA, CDR2 FQGNSA. Unmatched junction bases numbered 7, after V lost 5 bases and J lost 8 bases. CDR3 sequence reads: CASSPGTSGRRHEQFF. As DNA, the CDR3 is TGTGCCAGCAGCCCTGGGACTAGCGGGAGGCGGCATGAGCAGTTCTTC.

This clonotype has at least ten counts. The CDR3 loop is CSAIPRLAEGYNEQFF. CDR3 coding DNA: TGCAGTGCTATCCCAAGACTAGCGGAGGGGTACAATGAGCAGTTCTTC. The chain uses TRBV20-1 and TRBJ2-1, with 9 bases matching TRBD2. The V gene end was trimmed by 4 bases and the J gene end by 4 bases; junction bases not matched to a gene: 11. Looked up from germline, CDR1 is DFQATT and CDR2 is SNEGSKA (reference sequence). The CDR3 extends over 16 amino acids.

This clonotype appeared a few times. The V gene is TRBV2, the J gene TRBJ1-5, with D maybe TRBD1 (6 bases). CDR1 is SNHLY, CDR2 FYNNEI, per germline. This CDR3 region has 15 residues. Trimming removed 1 base from V and 3 bases from J, with 10 bases in between. CDR3 coding DNA: TGTGCCAGCAGTGAAGACAGGGTACTCAATCAGCCCCAGCATTTT. Amino acid sequence: CASSEDRVLNQPQHF.

This clonotype was seen at least ten times. This chain links TRBV2 with TRBJ2-7; possible D gene TRBD2, 6 bases. V shed 4 bases and J shed 2 bases, with 12 bases lying between them. The CDR3 has 14 amino acids. Germline V lookup: CDR1 SNHLY, CDR2 FYNNEI. CDR3 DNA: TGTGCCAGCAGTGTACTAGCTTTCCCCTACGAGCAGTACTTC. This translates into CASSVLAFPYEQYF.

This clonotype was observed many times. The CDR3 spells CSAGVNSNQPQHF. CDR3 coding DNA: TGCAGTGCTGGGGTAAATAGCAATCAGCCCCAGCATTTT. This rearrangement joins TRBV20-1 to TRBJ1-5; D not certain. Germline V gene data show CDR1 as DFQATT and CDR2 as SNEGSKA (reference sequence). There are 13 residues in the CDR3. Trimming shortened V by 5 bases and J by 0 bases, and 8 bases separated the two germline ends.

Note on this clonotype: An end of the junction differs from the germline gene, which may be a read error. V usage is TRBV11-2 and J usage is TRBJ2-1, with D hard to call. Germline V gene lookup returns CDR1 SGHAT and CDR2 FQNNGV. This CDR3 is built from 14 residues. The CDR3 DNA sequence: TGTGCCAGCAGCTTAGATGGGGTAGGAAATGAGCAGCTCTTC. As protein: CASSLDGVGNEQLF.

As DNA, the CDR3 is TGTGCCAGCAGCGTAAGGGGGGGACAGGGGAACACTGAAGCTTTCTTT. As protein: CASSVRGGQGNTEAFF. The V and J genes are TRBV9 and TRBJ1-1, with 9 nucleotides matching TRBD1. The CDR3 has 16 residues. The germline V gene encodes CDR1 SGDLS and CDR2 YYNGEE. With V trimmed by 1 base and J by 1 base, 5 bases remained unmatched.

The gene calls are TRBV7-8 and TRBJ2-7; D ambiguous. In germline, CDR1 is SGHVS, CDR2 FQNEAQ. With 6 bases removed from V and 2 bases from J, the gap between germline ends came to 14 bases. This CDR3 spans 14 amino acids. The CDR3, as DNA: TGTGCCAGCAGTCAAGGACCTACGGCCTACGAGCAGTACTTC. Its translation is CASSQGPTAYEQYF.

This clonotype was detected many times. J is TRBJ2-7 and V is TRBV5-1, with D tentatively TRBD1 or TRBD2 (5 bases each). CDR1 and CDR2 from the germline V gene are SGHRS and YFSETQ. Trimming left V 2 bases short and J 5 bases short, with 17 bases between. This CDR3 is built from 15 residues. For the CDR3, the DNA is TGCGCCAGCAGCTTCGGGACGGGACGCTATGACGAGCAGTACTTC. Its protein is CASSFGTGRYDEQYF.

This clonotype was recorded at least ten times. The chain uses TRBV29-1 and TRBJ1-1, with a possible D match to TRBD1 (5 bases). The germline CDR1 and CDR2 sequences are SQVTM and ANQGSEA. V was clipped by 6 bases and J by 1 base, with 15 bases between them. The CDR3 contains 14 residues. CDR3 DNA: TGCAGCGTGCGACAGCTACTGAGGAACACTGAAGCTTTCTTT. As protein: CSVRQLLRNTEAFF.

This clonotype was counted at least ten times. The chain is built from TRBV18 and TRBJ1-1, with TRBD1 matching 8 bases. The CDR3 is made up of 15 amino acids. Germline V gene lookup returns CDR1 KGHSH and CDR2 LQKENI. The V gene end was trimmed by 3 bases and the J gene end by 0 bases; junction bases not matched to a gene: 3. CDR3 nucleotide sequence: TGTGCCAGCTCACCGGGACAGGTGATGAACACTGAAGCTTTCTTT. This encodes CASSPGQVMNTEAFF.

This clonotype was detected ten times or more. This sequence joins TRBV10-3 and TRBJ1-3; tentatively, D is TRBD1 (5 bases). Germline assignment: CDR1 ENHRY and CDR2 SYGVKD. Trimming cost V 3 bases and J 0 bases, with 9 bases left between them. This CDR3 region has 15 residues. The CDR3 loop is CAISETGFSGNTIYF. The CDR3 bases are TGTGCCATCAGTGAAACAGGTTTCTCTGGAAACACCATATATTTT.

In regard to this clonotype: A much more abundant neighbour one base away suggests this may be a read error. The J gene is TRBJ2-1, the V gene TRBV11-3; D may be TRBD2 (7 bases). CDR1 and CDR2 (germline): SGHNT, YENEEA. The CDR3 runs 16 residues. The CDR3 reads CASSLEGGLPHNEQFF. The DNA for the CDR3 is TGTGCCAGCAGCCTAGAAGGGGGACTACCCCACAATGAGCAGTTCTTC.

There are many counts of this clonotype. The chain combines TRBV28 with TRBJ2-5, with 7 bases lining up with TRBD1. This CDR3 contains 14 residues. CDR1 is MDHEN and CDR2 is SYDVKM in the germline V gene. With V trimmed by 4 bases and J by 2 bases, 4 bases remained unmatched. CDR3 region: CASSSGTEQETQYF. The CDR3 DNA reads TGTGCCAGCAGTTCCGGGACAGAGCAAGAGACCCAGTACTTC.